The clone carrying this T cell receptor beta chain was counted once. The data were obtained in a study of blood T cell repertoires in COVID-19. At the level of the study: Both acute and convalescent COVID-19 samples were obtained from the United States, Italy and Spain. From T cells, B-cell-depleted T cells, or PBMCs came the material, which was cDNA or gDNA.

Those enrolled, adults aged 18 to 89 years, came from 25 or so US areas. Assay used: immunoSEQ multiplex PCR; TCRdb lists only in-frame clones, some missing. The profile shows 150,000 or so clones, around four fifths of them singletons. Germline CDR1 SGHDN, CDR2 FVKESK. The CDR3 sequence is 13 residues long. The V gene lost 1 base and the J gene lost 8 bases, with 11 bases spanning the gap. Source material: PBMCs or T cells enriched from blood (not recorded which). The V and J genes are TRBV14 and TRBJ1-2; D is unresolved. This TCR was sampled from a woman aged 45-59 years who had recovered from COVID-19. In DNA, the CDR3 is TGTGCCAGCAGCCAAGGAGAGGTTGGAGGCTACACCTTC. Protein: CASSQGEVGGYTF.